These T cell receptor beta chains were read from a single sample in a study of cytomegalovirus exposure and HLA in healthy donors. Sequenced by immunoSEQ multiplex PCR; TCRdb stores in-frame clones only, minus some. The sample consists of some 270,000 clones, approximately 86% of them appearing once. Sequences were obtained from PBMCs. The receptors shown here come from a woman under 30 in good health and CMV-seronegative. CDR3s include the opening cysteine and the closing phenylalanine or tryptophan. A D gene is named only where the DNA matches it firmly. The size of a clone is reported for some rows only, either as once, few or many, or as a class for expanded clones.

V	D	size	J	CDR3	DNA
TRBV6-5	NA	NA	TRBJ1-2	CASSRQEPHYGYTF	TGTGCCAGCAGTAGACAGGAGCCCCACTATGGCTACACCTTC
TRBV29-1	NA	NA	TRBJ1-3	CSVRGHDSGNTIYF	TGCAGCGTTCGGGGACATGACTCTGGAAACACCATATATTTT
TRBV6-5	TRBD2	NA	TRBJ2-7	CASSYSPSGPYEQYF	TGTGCCAGCAGTTACTCCCCTAGCGGACCCTACGAGCAGTACTTC
TRBV28	NA	NA	TRBJ1-4	CASSLRETEGKLFF	TGTGCCAGCAGTCTCCGGGAAACAGAGGGAAAACTGTTTTTT
TRBV27	TRBD2	once	TRBJ2-1	CASSLRGGRWNEQFF	TGTGCCAGCAGTTTACGGGGGGGCCGTTGGAATGAGCAGTTCTTC
TRBV30	NA	NA	TRBJ1-2	CAWSLGTGKQYGYTF	TGTGCCTGGAGTCTGGGTACAGGGAAGCAATATGGCTACACCTTC
TRBV5-5	NA	NA	TRBJ2-7	CASSLAQGSSYEQYF	TGTGCCAGCAGCTTGGCACAGGGCAGCTCCTACGAGCAGTACTTC
TRBV9	NA	NA	TRBJ2-3	CASSEIQGWSTDTQYF	TGTGCCAGCAGCGAGATTCAGGGATGGAGCACAGATACGCAGTATTTT
TRBV6-5	TRBD1	NA	TRBJ1-6	CASSYGQAGSPLHF	TGTGCCAGCAGTTACGGACAGGCCGGGTCACCCCTCCACTTT
TRBV29-1	NA	once	TRBJ2-1	CSVERDYNEQFF	TGCAGCGTTGAGAGAGATTACAATGAGCAGTTCTTC
TRBV9	NA	few	TRBJ1-2	CASSVGGTSYGYTF	TGTGCCAGCAGCGTAGGGGGGACTTCCTATGGCTACACCTTC
TRBV6-1	NA	NA	TRBJ1-5	CASSEFLGGNQPQHF	TGTGCCAGCAGTGAGTTCCTTGGAGGGAACCAGCCCCAGCATTTT
TRBV19	TRBD2	NA	TRBJ2-1	CASCKRDPGLAGVSYNEQFF	TGTGCCAGCTGTAAGCGAGATCCGGGACTAGCGGGGGTCTCCTACAATGAGCAGTTCTTC
TRBV29-1	NA	NA	TRBJ1-1	CSVDGTHTEAFF	TGCAGCGTTGATGGGACTCACACTGAAGCTTTCTTT
TRBV7-2	NA	once	TRBJ2-5	CAREGLGETQYF	TGTGCCAGGGAGGGTCTGGGAGAGACCCAGTACTTC
TRBV27	TRBD2	NA	TRBJ2-3	CASSFSGGAGSTDTQYF	TGTGCCAGCAGTTTTAGCGGGGGGGCGGGTAGCACAGATACGCAGTATTTT
TRBV7-6	TRBD1	NA	TRBJ2-7	CASSSQRSGQGSYEQYF	TGTGCCAGCAGCTCGCAGCGGTCGGGACAGGGCTCCTACGAGCAGTACTTC